What follows are 5 T cell receptor beta chains derived from one specimen sequenced in a study of T cell repertoires in cytomegalovirus infection. MiXCR, run by TCRdb on the reads, gives a single entry per CDR3 protein. The sample contains about 830,000 distinct CDR3 sequences, 30% to 35% of which appear only once. These receptors have no identified antigens. This material consisted of cultured CD8+ T cells from PBMCs, taken from culture after CMV antigen stimulation. The receptors shown here come from a human donor in good health (CMV status not recorded). Some clones in this sample may be carry-over from other donors' samples.

This clonotype was seen a handful of times. This chain joins TRBV4-1 and TRBJ2-1, with 9 bases aligning to TRBD2. CDR1 is MGHRA, CDR2 YSYEKL, per germline. V shed 2 bases, J shed 3 bases, and the junction held 5 bases outside the gene matches. The CDR3 loop spans 16 amino acids. The CDR3, as DNA: TGCGCCAGCAGCCAACGGAGTAGCGGGGGCTACAATGAGCAGTTCTTC. This sequence encodes CASSQRSSGGYNEQFF.

Comment on this clonotype: It may be a read error: a sequence one base away is much more abundant. The chain uses TRBV7-2 and TRBJ2-2; 10 bases map to TRBD1. This CDR3 has 16 amino acids. Germline V gives CDR1 SGHTA, CDR2 FQGNSA. V was pared by 4 bases and J by 6 bases, with 8 bases of the junction left unmatched. The CDR3 sequence is CTSSSYGTGASGELFF. The CDR3 DNA reads as TGTACCAGCAGCTCTTACGGGACAGGGGCGTCCGGGGAGCTGTTTTTT.

V gene TRBV19 combines with J gene TRBJ2-3, with a tentative D call TRBD2 (5 bases). Trimming cost V 3 bases and J 0 bases, with 10 bases left between them. Germline CDR1 reads LNHDA; CDR2 reads SQIVND (reference sequence). The CDR3 loop spans 15 amino acids. The CDR3 here is CASSMEDGSTDTQYF. In DNA, the CDR3 is TGTGCCAGTAGTATGGAGGACGGAAGCACAGATACGCAGTATTTT. Full variable domain (rest looked up from reference TRBV19 and TRBJ2-3): DGGITQSPKYLFRKEGQNVTLSCEQNLNHDAMYWYRQDPGQGLRLIYYSQIVNDFQKGDIAEGYSVSREKKESFPLTVTSAQKNPTAFYLCASSMEDGSTDTQYFGPGTRLTVL.

The V call is TRBV6-1, the J call TRBJ1-5; D is ambiguous. V lost 3 bases, J lost 5 bases, and 14 bases lay in between. This CDR3 has 15 amino acids. Germline lookup yields CDR1 MNHNS and CDR2 SASEGT. The CDR3 sequence: CASSDFNRRDQPQHF. CDR3 DNA sequence: TGTGCCAGCAGTGACTTTAATCGCCGGGATCAGCCCCAGCATTTT.

The chain carries TRBV12-5 and TRBJ2-3; the D call may be TRBD1 or TRBD2 (5 bases each). V lost 2 bases and J 9 bases, leaving 15 bases between the germline ends. CDR1 is LGHNT and CDR2 is FRNRAP in the germline V gene. There are 14 residues in the CDR3. The DNA of the CDR3 is TGTGCTAGTGGTTTGTCGACGAGGGGAGAAACGCAGTATTTT. It is translated as CASGLSTRGETQYF.